One sample yielded the 12 T cell receptor beta chains listed below, sequenced in a study of CD4 T cells in relation to SARS-CoV-2 and coronaviruses. Data came from immunoSEQ multiplex PCR; TCRdb stores just in-frame clones and leaves some out. The sample lists about 55,000 clones; 75% to 90% were seen once. The unexposed donors gave CD4+ T cells in 2011-2018, prior to COVID-19. Sequenced: memory CD4+ T cells from PBMCs. The receptors were sampled from a human donor in good health.

This clone was picked up one time. The J gene is TRBJ2-6, the V gene TRBV5-1; TRBD1 might be the D (6 bases). This CDR3 has 18 residues. V gave up 2 bases and J gave up 0 bases, with 15 bases separating them. Germline V gene sequence: CDR1 SGHRS, CDR2 YFSETQ. The CDR3 DNA is TGCGCCAGCAGCTTAACAGGGCTTAGACTCTCTGGGGCCAACGTCCTGACTTTC. Translated, it gives CASSLTGLRLSGANVLTF.

The J gene is TRBJ2-5, the V gene TRBV4-1; 7 positions match TRBD2. The V gene end was trimmed by 0 bases and the J gene end by 4 bases; junction bases not matched to a gene: 5. This CDR3 is 15 amino acids long. The germline V gene has CDR1 MGHRA and CDR2 YSYEKL. CDR3 protein: CASSQDRGRAETQYF. Here the CDR3 DNA reads TGCGCCAGCAGCCAAGACCGCGGGAGAGCAGAGACCCAGTACTTC.

V is TRBV5-1 and J is TRBJ1-1; D is uncertain. V lost 0 bases and J lost 6, with 9 bases in between. The CDR3 is 13 amino acids. Germline V gives CDR1 SGHRS, CDR2 YFSETQ. CDR3 sequence reads: CASSLAALSEAFF. The CDR3 DNA sequence: TGCGCCAGCAGCTTGGCAGCCCTGTCTGAAGCTTTCTTT.

V usage is TRBV29-1 and J usage is TRBJ1-1; D might be TRBD1 (6 bases). Germline V CDR1 and CDR2: SQVTM, ANQGSEA. The CDR3 has 13 residues. V was trimmed by 3 bases and J by 0 bases, leaving 8 bases between them. This CDR3 reads CSVDDRLNTEAFF. The CDR3, as DNA: TGCAGCGTTGATGACAGGTTGAACACTGAAGCTTTCTTT.

This chain uses TRBV5-1 with TRBJ2-5, with 7 positions matching TRBD1. The length of the CDR3 is 14 residues. The ends lost 2 bases at V and 3 bases at J; junction bases unmatched: 4. From germline, CDR1 is SGHRS and CDR2 YFSETQ. CDR3 sequence: CASSFDREKETQYF. The CDR3 nucleotides read TGCGCCAGCAGCTTCGACAGGGAAAAAGAGACCCAGTACTTC. Combining the CDR3 with reference TRBV5-1 and TRBJ2-5 gives the whole variable domain KAGVTQTPRYLIKTRGQQVTLSCSPISGHRSVSWYQQTPGQGLQFLFEYFSETQRNKGNFPGRFSGRQFSNSRSEMNVSTLELGDSALYLCASSFDREKETQYFGPGTRLLVL.

The chain is built from TRBV7-3 and TRBJ2-1, with 8 bases matching TRBD1. The CDR3 consists of 16 residues. V lost 5 bases and J lost 0; bases outside the gene matches: 6. CDR1 SGHTA and CDR2 FQGTGA come from the germline V gene. This CDR3 reads CASSQSTGGSYNEQFF. CDR3 coding DNA: TGTGCCAGCAGCCAGAGCACAGGGGGCTCCTACAATGAGCAGTTCTTC.

The rearrangement links TRBV24-1 to TRBJ2-5; 7 bases are a match to TRBD2. From germline, CDR1 is KGHDR and CDR2 SFDVKD. J lost 5 bases, V lost 3 bases, and 8 bases had no gene match. This CDR3 has 15 residues. Here the CDR3 reads CATSDPGRADETQYF. DNA of the CDR3: TGTGCCACCAGTGATCCGGGGAGGGCAGACGAGACCCAGTACTTC.

This clone was observed a handful of times. The chain is built from TRBV24-1 and TRBJ2-6; D call uncertain. Germline lookup yields CDR1 KGHDR and CDR2 SFDVKD. The CDR3 is made up of 15 amino acids. The ends were cut back, 4 bases at V and 1 base at J, with 7 bases in the middle. The chain's CDR3 is CATSEPRSGANVLTF. CDR3 nucleotides: TGTGCCACCAGTGAGCCGAGGTCTGGGGCCAACGTCCTGACTTTC.

The rearrangement joins TRBV5-1 to TRBJ2-1; the match to TRBD2 covers 11 bases. This CDR3 has 15 residues. The germline gives CDR1 SGHRS, CDR2 YFSETQ. Trimming took 2 bases from V and 6 from J; bases not matched to a gene: 4. This CDR3 is CASSFSSGRSNEQFF. The CDR3 bases are TGCGCCAGCAGCTTCTCTAGCGGGAGGAGCAATGAGCAGTTCTTC.

This clone was counted a single time. The rearrangement uses TRBV28 and TRBJ1-5; no reliable D call. The CDR3 runs 14 residues. The V end lost 1 base, the J end lost 4 bases, and 8 bases lay between the germline ends. Germline V lookup: CDR1 MDHEN, CDR2 SYDVKM. The CDR3 spells CASSLSGTNQPQHF. The CDR3 bases are TGTGCCAGCAGTTTATCGGGAACAAATCAGCCCCAGCATTTT.

The rearrangement links TRBV14 to TRBJ2-3; a weak D match, TRBD1 (5 bases). The CDR3 length is 16 residues. Trimming pared 4 bases from V and 5 bases from J, leaving 19 bases between. Per the germline V gene, CDR1 is SGHDN and CDR2 is FVKESK. The CDR3 sequence: CASSPPGRAQGDTQYF. As DNA, the CDR3 is TGTGCCAGCAGCCCCCCCGGCAGGGCCCAGGGAGATACGCAGTATTTT.

This clone was seen only once. The chain carries TRBV2 and TRBJ1-1; no clear D. Trimming shortened V by 3 bases and J by 1 base, and 12 bases separated the two germline ends. There are 15 residues in the CDR3. CDR1 and CDR2 from the germline V gene are SNHLY and FYNNEI. CDR3 nucleotides: TGTGCCAGCAGTGATTCGGGCTCAGGGAACACTGAAGCTTTCTTT. Its translation is CASSDSGSGNTEAFF.